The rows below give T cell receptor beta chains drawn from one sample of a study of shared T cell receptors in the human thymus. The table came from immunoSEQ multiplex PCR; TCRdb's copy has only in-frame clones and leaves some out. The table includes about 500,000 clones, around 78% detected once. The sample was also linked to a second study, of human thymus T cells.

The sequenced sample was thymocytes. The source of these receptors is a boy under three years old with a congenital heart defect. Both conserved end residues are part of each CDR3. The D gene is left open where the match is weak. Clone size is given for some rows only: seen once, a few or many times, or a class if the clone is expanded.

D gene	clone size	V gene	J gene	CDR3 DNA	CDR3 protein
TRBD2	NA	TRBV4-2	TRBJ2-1	TGTGCCAGCAGCCAAAGGGAGGGCGGGAGTGATGAGCAGTTCTTC	CASSQREGGSDEQFF
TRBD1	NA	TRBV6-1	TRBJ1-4	TGTGCCAGCAGGAACAGGGGGCCTGGAGAAAAACTGTTTTTT	CASRNRGPGEKLFF
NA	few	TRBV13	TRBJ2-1	TGTGCCAGCAGCTTAGGCCTCAGGGGAGACAATGAGCAGTTCTTC	CASSLGLRGDNEQFF
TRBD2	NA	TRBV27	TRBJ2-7	TGTGCCAGCAGTTTGGGGCCTAGCGGGAGGGGCGAGCAGTACTTC	CASSLGPSGRGEQYF
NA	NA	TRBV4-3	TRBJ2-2	TGCGCCAGCAGCCCCGGGGGGCAGAACACCGGGGAGCTGTTTTTT	CASSPGGQNTGELFF
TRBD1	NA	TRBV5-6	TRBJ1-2	TGTGCCAGCAGCTTAAAGGGGGCGGATGGCTACACCTTC	CASSLKGADGYTF
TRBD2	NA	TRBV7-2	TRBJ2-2	TGTGCCAGCAGCGACGATCCGGGACTAGCGGGAACAAACACCGGGGAGCTGTTTTTT	CASSDDPGLAGTNTGELFF
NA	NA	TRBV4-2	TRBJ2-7	TGTGCCAGCAGCCGAGGACTACCGAGCTCCTACGAGCAGTACTTC	CASSRGLPSSYEQYF
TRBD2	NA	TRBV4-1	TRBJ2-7	TGCGCCAGCAGCCCCGGGACTAGCGGATCCTACGAGCAGTACTTC	CASSPGTSGSYEQYF
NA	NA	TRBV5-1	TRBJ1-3	TGCGCCAGCAGCTTGGGTTCCCTTAGCTCTGGAAACACCATATATTTT	CASSLGSLSSGNTIYF
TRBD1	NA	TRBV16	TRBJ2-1	TGTGCCAGCAGCCAAAGTCTCGGACAGGGATGCGAGCAGTTCTTC	CASSQSLGQGCEQFF
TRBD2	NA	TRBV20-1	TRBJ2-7	TGCAGTGCTGGACTAGCCTACGAGCAGTACTTC	CSAGLAYEQYF
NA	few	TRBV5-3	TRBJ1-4	TGTGCCAGAAGCTTGATAGCGGGCGGGGGCTATGAAAAACTGTTTTTT	CARSLIAGGGYEKLFF
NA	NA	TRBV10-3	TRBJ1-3	TGTGCCACCTCGTCTGGGACAATTGGAAACACCATATATTTT	CATSSGTIGNTIYF
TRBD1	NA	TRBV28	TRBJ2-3	TGTGCCACCGCACAGGCCTCACCAGGACAGGGTACAGATACGCAGTATTTT	CATAQASPGQGTDTQYF
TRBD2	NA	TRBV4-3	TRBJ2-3	TGCGCCAGCAGCCAAGATGGAGCTAGCGGGAGGGCAGATACGCAGTATTTT	CASSQDGASGRADTQYF
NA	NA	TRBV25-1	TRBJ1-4	TGTGCCAGCAGTGAAAAGGAGGGCCACGGAACTAATGAAAAACTGTTTTTT	CASSEKEGHGTNEKLFF
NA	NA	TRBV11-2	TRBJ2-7	TGTGCCAGCAGCTCCATTGGGGGGAAGGTCAACGAGCAGTACTTC	CASSSIGGKVNEQYF
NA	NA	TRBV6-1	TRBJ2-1	TGTGCCAGCAGTGGGGCCGTCGGGCAGTTCTTC	CASSGAVGQFF
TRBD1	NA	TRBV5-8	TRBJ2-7	TGTGCCTCTTACAGGGGGCGTTCCTACGAGCAGTACTTC	CASYRGRSYEQYF
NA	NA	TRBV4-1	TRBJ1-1	TGCGCCAGCAGCCAGGGGGGGAACACTGAAGCTTTCTTT	CASSQGGNTEAFF
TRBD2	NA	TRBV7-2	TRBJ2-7	TGTGCCAGCAGCCATGCGGGACTAGCGGGGTTTCCGGAGCAGTACTTC	CASSHAGLAGFPEQYF
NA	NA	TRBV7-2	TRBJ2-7	TGTGCCAGCAGCGAAAACAGGGTTGACTACGAGCAGTACTTC	CASSENRVDYEQYF
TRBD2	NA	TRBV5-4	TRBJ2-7	TGTGCCAGCAGCTTGGTCCCTTTCAGGGCGGGAGTGGGCGAGCAGTACTTC	CASSLVPFRAGVGEQYF
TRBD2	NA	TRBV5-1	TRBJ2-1	TGCGCCAGCAGCTTGGAGGTTGTCGGGAGGGCTTCCAATGAGCAGTTCTTC	CASSLEVVGRASNEQFF
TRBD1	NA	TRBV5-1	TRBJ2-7	TGCGCCAGCAGCCCAATCGGACAGGGACCCTACGAGCAGTACTTC	CASSPIGQGPYEQYF
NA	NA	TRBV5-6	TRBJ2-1	TGTGCCAGCAGCGTGGGGGGCAGGGGAAGCTCCTACAATGAGCAGTTCTTC	CASSVGGRGSSYNEQFF
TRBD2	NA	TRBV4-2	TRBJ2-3	TGTGCCAGCAGCCAGGGGACTAGCGGGAAAGAAGGGAACAACACAGATACGCAGTATTTT	CASSQGTSGKEGNNTDTQYF
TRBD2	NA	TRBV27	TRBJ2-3	TGTGCCAGCAGTCCCGGGACTAGCGGCGCAGATACGCAGTATTTT	CASSPGTSGADTQYF
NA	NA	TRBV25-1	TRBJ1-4	TGTGCCAGCAGTGAGGAGGTGCGGGAAAAACTGTTTTTT	CASSEEVREKLFF
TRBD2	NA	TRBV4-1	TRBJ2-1	TGCGCCAGCAGCCAAGACGGTTGTGCGCTAGCGGGAGTCGAGGAGTGGTACAATGAGCAGTTCTTC	CASSQDGCALAGVEEWYNEQFF
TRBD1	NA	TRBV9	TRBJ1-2	TGTGCCAGCAGCGTACCGTTGGGTGGGCTGGGGACAGGGGCTGCTGGCTACACCTTC	CASSVPLGGLGTGAAGYTF
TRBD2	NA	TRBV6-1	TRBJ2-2	TGTGCCAGCACGAGCGGGAGTCTGACCGGGGAGCTGTTTTTT	CASTSGSLTGELFF
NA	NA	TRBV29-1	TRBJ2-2	TGCAGCGTTGGCCGTACAGGGGAGGACACCGGGGAGCTGTTTTTT	CSVGRTGEDTGELFF
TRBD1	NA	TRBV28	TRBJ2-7	TGTGCCAGCAGTCCCTCCCGACAGGGTGGTTGGTACTTC	CASSPSRQGGWYF
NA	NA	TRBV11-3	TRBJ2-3	TGTGCCAGCAGCTTACCGAGGACCCTAGCCAATACTAGCACAGATACGCAGTATTTT	CASSLPRTLANTSTDTQYF
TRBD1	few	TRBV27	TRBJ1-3	TGTGCCAGTGCGGGACAGGGAACGACTGGAAACACCATATATTTT	CASAGQGTTGNTIYF
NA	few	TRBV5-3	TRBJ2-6	TGTGCCAGAAGCTTGGTTTTCGGAGCTGGGGCCAACGTCCTGACTTTC	CARSLVFGAGANVLTF
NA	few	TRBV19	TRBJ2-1	TGTGCCAGTAGTATTCGACAGGCTAACTCCCATGAGCAGTTCTTC	CASSIRQANSHEQFF
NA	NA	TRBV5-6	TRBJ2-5	TGTGCCAGCAGCTTCTTGAGGGGGTGGCGGAACCACCAAGAGACCCAGTACTTC	CASSFLRGWRNHQETQYF